This T cell receptor (beta chain) originates from a study of cytomegalovirus exposure and HLA in healthy donors. V lost 7 bases and J lost 6, with 12 bases in between. Germline V gene data show CDR1 as LNHDA and CDR2 as SQIVND (reference sequence). CDR3 length equals 13 residues. As concerns this clone: Its specificity is unknown.

The PCR was carried out with 60 Vbeta primers and 13 Jbeta primers. This table comes from immunoSEQ multiplex PCR, and its TCRdb copy is limited to in-frame clones, with some not included. The sample includes about 88,000 clones. Study-wide results and caveats: Later on, a genetic analysis was performed. It linked a missense variant in DCLRE1C with V- and J-gene trimming of TCR beta. One cluster of highly shared sequence variants probably arose as a sequencing artifact. Among TCR sequences, most were rare, though some public TCRs appeared in many donors. It emerged from a later analysis that several of the most significant clusters appeared to be linked to common viral pathogens.

V is TRBV19 and J is TRBJ2-2; maybe TRBD1 (6 bases). Source material: PBMCs. This sequence was found in a girl between 5 and 17 years old in good health and CMV-seropositive. The CDR3 loop reads CASTPPGAGELFF. The CDR3 nucleotides are TGTGCCAGTACCCCGCCAGGGGCCGGGGAGCTGTTTTTT.